The source of this T cell receptor beta chain is a study of T cell responses to AZD1222 COVID-19 vaccine. The study, taken as a whole, reports: Donor demographics were predominantly white British with a female majority; clonal diversity may be underestimated.

Comment on this clone: Its antigen is as yet unknown.

The study pooled second doses at about 4 or about 12 weeks. Clones were read by immunoSEQ multiplex PCR, and TCRdb kept only the in-frame ones, dropping some. The sample includes roughly 120,000 clones, approximately 87% seen only once; the top ten take roughly 4.5%. Trimming took off 6 bases at V and 0 bases at J, with 14 bases between the two ends. The CDR3 has 16 amino acids. CDR1 is KGHSH, CDR2 LQKENI, per germline. This clonotype was obtained from an adult who received the AZD1222 COVID-19 vaccine. The chain is built from TRBV18 and TRBJ1-4; D not certain. Sequences were derived from peripheral blood, sampled 28 days after the second AZD1222 dose. The DNA of the CDR3 is TGTGCCAGCTCTTACCTGGACGGCGCAACTAATGAAAAACTGTTTTTT. As protein: CASSYLDGATNEKLFF.